What follows are 13 T cell receptor beta chains derived from one specimen sequenced in a study of T cell repertoires in cytomegalovirus infection. MiXCR, run by TCRdb on the reads, gives a single entry per CDR3 protein. The sample records about a million distinct CDR3 sequences, roughly 30% being singletons. The antigens these receptors bind are not known. Sequencing used cultured CD8+ T cells from PBMCs, obtained from culture after CMV antigen stimulation. The receptors shown here come from a human donor in good health (CMV status not recorded). Some clones in this sample may be carry-over from other donors' samples.

The chain recombines TRBV4-3 with TRBJ2-3; 7 bases match TRBD2. Germline V gives CDR1 LGHNA, CDR2 YSLEER. The length of the CDR3 is 14 residues. The J segment lost 2 bases and the V segment lost 4 bases, leaving 3 bases of the junction unmatched. CDR3 sequence reads: CASSRGGTTDTQYF. The CDR3 nucleotides read TGCGCCAGCAGCCGGGGAGGGACCACAGATACGCAGTATTTT.

The CDR3 DNA follows: TGCGCCAGCAGCCCGCAGAGGGGCTACGAGCAGTACTTC. This gives the protein CASSPQRGYEQYF. This sequence joins TRBV4-1 and TRBJ2-7, with D possibly being TRBD1 or TRBD2 (5 bases each). This CDR3 comprises 13 residues. V lost 4 bases and J lost 3, with 10 bases in between. Germline lookup yields CDR1 MGHRA and CDR2 YSYEKL.

Details on this clonotype: Since a much larger clone is just one base distant, this may be a read error. Here the CDR3 reads CASGLWNTEAFF. CDR3 coding DNA: TGTGCTAGTGGTTTGTGGAACACTGAAGCTTTCTTT. The chain uses TRBV12-5 and TRBJ1-1; no firm D call. Trimming cost V 2 bases and J 1 base, with 2 bases left between them. The CDR3 totals 12 residues. Germline CDR1 LGHNT, CDR2 FRNRAP.

The table lists this clonotype with a few counts. This chain connects TRBV6-5 to TRBJ1-1; unclear D gene. Trimming took off 1 base at V and 1 base at J, with 7 bases between the two ends. Germline lookup yields CDR1 MNHEY and CDR2 SVGAGI. This CDR3 is built from 14 residues. For the CDR3, the DNA is TGTGCCAGCAGTTACTACAGCGGGAACACTGAAGCTTTCTTT. This encodes CASSYYSGNTEAFF.

The V and J genes are TRBV6-6 and TRBJ1-2; D is undetermined. Germline V CDR1 and CDR2: MNHNY, SVGAGI (reference sequence). CDR3 length equals 14 residues. V was shortened by 7 bases and J by 1 base, with 13 bases between the two germline ends. The CDR3 loop reads CASNPGIDNYGYTF. The CDR3 DNA is TGTGCCAGCAATCCGGGAATAGATAACTATGGCTACACCTTC.

This clonotype was seen at least ten times. The CDR3 region has the DNA TGTGCCAGCAGCTTAGCTGTTGACGAGCCCTACGAGCAGTACGTC. This sequence encodes CASSLAVDEPYEQYV. The chain has TRBV7-8 and TRBJ2-7; D not certain. The CDR3 consists of 15 residues. Trimming took 0 bases from V and 2 from J, leaving 11 bases between them. Germline assignment: CDR1 SGHVS and CDR2 FQNEAQ.

The rearrangement links TRBV27 to TRBJ2-3; unclear D gene. V gave up 0 bases and J gave up 1 base, with 8 bases separating them. Per germline, CDR1 MNHEY and CDR2 SMNVEV (reference sequence). CDR3 size: 15 residues. In nucleotides, the CDR3 is TGTGCCAGCAGTTTATCGTGGCTAGGCACAGATACGCAGTATTTT. Protein sequence: CASSLSWLGTDTQYF.

This clonotype occurred a few times. This chain uses TRBV28 with TRBJ1-5, with D possibly matching TRBD1 (6 bases). Trimming removed 5 bases at V and 5 bases at J, with 13 bases between. CDR1 and CDR2 (germline): MDHEN, SYDVKM. The CDR3 runs to 14 residues. CDR3 coding DNA: TGTGCCAGCAGTGGGACATCGGAGGATCAGCCCCAGCATTTT. Translated: CASSGTSEDQPQHF. The full variable domain, completed using reference TRBV28 and TRBJ1-5, is DVKVTQSSRYLVKRTGEKVFLECVQDMDHENMFWYRQDPGLGLRLIYFSYDVKMKEKGDIPEGYSVSREKKERFSLILESASTNQTSMYLCASSGTSEDQPQHFGDGTRLSIL.

This clonotype showed up many times. The chain uses TRBV7-9 and TRBJ2-2; the D gene is possibly TRBD2 (6 bases). The CDR3 is 17 amino acids. The V gene's germline CDR1 is SEHNR and CDR2 FQNEAQ (reference sequence). Trimming took off 5 bases at V and 0 bases at J, with 16 bases between the two ends. CDR3 nucleotides: TGTGCCAGCAGCCTGTCGGAGGGAAACCCGAACACCGGGGAGCTGTTTTTT. Protein: CASSLSEGNPNTGELFF.

This chain joins TRBV7-2 and TRBJ2-5; 10 bases align to TRBD2. Germline trimming cut 1 base from V and 0 bases from J; bases unmatched to any gene: 5. The CDR3 runs to 17 residues. CDR1 is SGHTA, CDR2 FQGNSA, per germline. The CDR3 protein is CASSLVVAGGYQETQYF. The CDR3 DNA sequence: TGTGCCAGCAGCTTAGTCGTAGCGGGGGGTTACCAAGAGACCCAGTACTTC.

This clonotype occurred many times. The genes are TRBV6-2 or TRBV6-3 and TRBJ1-1; TRBD1 agrees at 7 bases. The CDR3 has 13 amino acids. The junction had 7 bases not matched to a gene; V was cut back by 5 bases and J by 7 bases. Per the germline V gene, CDR1 is MNHEY and CDR2 is SVGEGT. As DNA, the CDR3 is TGTGCCAGCAGTAACGGACAGGCGCGTGAAGCTTTCTTT. This translates into CASSNGQAREAFF.

The J gene is TRBJ2-3, the V gene TRBV6-1, with a possible D match to TRBD2 (6 bases). The CDR3 loop spans 14 amino acids. The V end was cut by 7 bases, the J end by 4 bases, with 15 bases between. Germline V gives CDR1 MNHNS, CDR2 SASEGT. CDR3 in DNA: TGTGCCAGCACCCTCGTGGGGGGTCCAGATACGCAGTATTTT. Protein: CASTLVGGPDTQYF.

This clonotype was seen a handful of times. The chain's CDR3 is CASNQGQKSSTDTQYF. CDR3 DNA sequence: TGTGCCAGCAACCAGGGACAGAAGTCTAGCACAGATACGCAGTATTTT. The V gene is TRBV12-3 or TRBV12-4, the J gene TRBJ2-3; TRBD1 aligns across 7 bases. J was trimmed by 0 bases and V by 7 bases; bases with no gene match: 10. This CDR3 has 16 residues.